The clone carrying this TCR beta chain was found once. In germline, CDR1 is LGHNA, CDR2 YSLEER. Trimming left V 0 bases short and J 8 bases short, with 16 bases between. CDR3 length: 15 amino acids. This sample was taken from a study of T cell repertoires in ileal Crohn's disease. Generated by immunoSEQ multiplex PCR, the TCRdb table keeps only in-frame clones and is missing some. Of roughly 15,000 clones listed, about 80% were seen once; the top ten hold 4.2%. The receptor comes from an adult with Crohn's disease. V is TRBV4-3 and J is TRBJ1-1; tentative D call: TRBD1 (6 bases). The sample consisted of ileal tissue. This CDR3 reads CASSQDMGALTEAFF. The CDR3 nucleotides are TGCGCCAGCAGCCAAGATATGGGGGCACTAACGGAAGCTTTCTTT.